A selection of T cell receptor beta chains follows, all from one sample in a study of T cell responses to AZD1222 COVID-19 vaccine. TCRdb's copy holds only in-frame clones and misses some; the assay was immunoSEQ multiplex PCR. The sample records around 72,000 clones, approximately 80% being singletons. This material consisted of peripheral blood, taken on day 0 of AZD1222 vaccination. The receptors stem from an adult in good health. CDR3s include the opening cysteine and the closing phenylalanine or tryptophan. The size of a clone is reported for some rows only, either as once, few or many, or as a class for expanded clones.

v_gene | abundance | CDR3aa
TRBV9 | few | CASSVGVEVGGSPLHF
TRBV11-3 | - | CASSLVSSNYGYTF
TRBV6-2/TRBV6-3 | few | CASSQPYEQYF
TRBV11-2 | - | CASSLAPGFDYGYTF
TRBV6-5 | - | CASRTGEDTQYF
TRBV11-3 | - | CASKRLPSGALPANTGELFF
TRBV11-3 | - | CASSSPGQGDNEQFF
TRBV7-2 | few | CASSFGKGQPQHF
TRBV4-3 | once | CASSQDPTGSTSPLHF
TRBV11-3 | - | CASSRPLGYEQYF
TRBV2 | - | CASSEFGGGTDIQYF
TRBV2 | - | CASSDLRVYNEQFF
TRBV12-3/TRBV12-4 | - | CASTLGQDNEQFF
TRBV7-9 | - | CASSATTGNTEAFF
TRBV6-5 | - | CASSYGPGINYGYTF
TRBV27 | - | CASLSGNTIYF
TRBV4-3 | - | CASSHGRNTEAFF
TRBV7-2 | few | CASSLVGGYTDTQYF
TRBV5-6 | - | CASSLQGWGANVLTF
TRBV9 | - | CASSVDGGPGGNTIYF
TRBV2 | - | CASNERTGGSPLHF
TRBV6-6 | - | CASSGDRDEKLFF
TRBV24-1 | - | CATSDTGQLNTGELFF
TRBV6-2/TRBV6-3 | - | CASSYSNYEQYF
TRBV18 | - | CASSRRNAEDEQFF
TRBV9 | - | CASSVASGREAFF
TRBV30 | - | CAWTKGHTEAFF
TRBV4-2 | once | CASSYGQGEKLFF
TRBV6-5 | - | CASSRGDSLGETQYF
TRBV3-1/TRBV3-2 | - | CASSHGTGVYGYTF
TRBV19 | few | CASSIGSNNEQFF
TRBV3-1/TRBV3-2 | - | CASSQQSLVYTF
TRBV14 | - | CASSQVSRGALLRQETQYF
TRBV27 | - | CASRKSSGTDSGANVLTF
TRBV6-6 | - | CASRKTGGSYEQYF
TRBV12-3/TRBV12-4 | few | CASSLERSEQYF
TRBV18 | - | CASPSGQTYNEQFF